These 19 T cell receptor beta chains were all obtained from the same sample, sequenced in a study of identifying expanded T cells in peripheral blood. The repertoire was sequenced with immunoSEQ multiplex PCR; TCRdb's copy has only in-frame clones and lacks some. The repertoire holds some 100,000 clones, with around 90% as singletons. The sample taken for sequencing was blood. The source is a person aged 18 to 69 in good health.

The gene calls are TRBV2 and TRBJ2-6; perhaps TRBD1 as D (6 bases). Germline CDR1 SNHLY, CDR2 FYNNEI. Trimming shortened V by 7 bases and J by 4 bases, and 20 bases separated the two germline ends. CDR3 length equals 17 residues. The CDR3 DNA reads TGTGCCAGCAACACTTACAGGGTGGAGTCAGGGGCCAACGTCCTGACTTTC. Its protein product is CASNTYRVESGANVLTF.

This rearrangement joins TRBV5-4 to TRBJ2-5, with 8 positions matching TRBD1. The CDR3 extends over 15 amino acids. The V and J ends lost 0 bases and 3 bases, in that order; junction bases with no gene match: 4. Germline CDR1 SGHNT, CDR2 YYREEE (reference sequence). The CDR3 DNA follows: TGTGCCAGCAGCTTGGACAGGGGGTCCAAAGAGACCCAGTACTTC. This gives the protein CASSLDRGSKETQYF.

The chain combines TRBV27 with TRBJ1-2; weak D call: TRBD1 (5 bases). This CDR3 has 16 amino acids. Trimming removed 5 bases from V and 2 bases from J, with 18 bases in between. Looked up from germline, CDR1 is MNHEY and CDR2 is SMNVEV (reference sequence). This CDR3 reads CASSGAPGPQNYGYTF. The CDR3 DNA reads as TGTGCCAGCAGTGGGGCTCCCGGGCCGCAGAACTATGGCTACACCTTC.

The count of this clone is one. This chain connects TRBV7-2 to TRBJ2-7; D is possibly TRBD1 (5 bases). The germline V and J ends were trimmed by 5 bases and 3 bases, with 14 bases remaining between them. Germline V gene sequence: CDR1 SGHTA, CDR2 FQGNSA. The CDR3 loop spans 14 amino acids. The CDR3 DNA sequence: TGTGCCAGCAGCCCTCGATATGACAGCTACGAGCAGTACTTC. Encoded protein: CASSPRYDSYEQYF.

This chain connects TRBV29-1 to TRBJ1-1; perhaps TRBD1 as D (6 bases). The CDR3 totals 14 residues. CDR1 SQVTM and CDR2 ANQGSEA come from the germline V gene. V was shortened by 6 bases and J by 5 bases, with 19 bases between the two germline ends. This CDR3 reads CSVPGRGGRTEAFF. The CDR3 DNA reads TGCAGCGTGCCCGGAAGGGGGGGGAGGACTGAAGCTTTCTTT.

The chain recombines TRBV7-2 with TRBJ2-2; D call uncertain. The length of the CDR3 is 15 residues. Per germline, CDR1 SGHTA and CDR2 FQGNSA. V dropped 3 bases and J dropped 4 bases, with 12 bases sitting between them. CDR3 protein: CASSFAGPATGELFF. As DNA, the CDR3 is TGTGCCAGCAGCTTCGCCGGCCCGGCCACCGGGGAGCTGTTTTTT.

This chain uses TRBV7-2 with TRBJ2-1, with 10 bases aligning to TRBD2. The germline V gene has CDR1 SGHTA and CDR2 FQGNSA. The J segment lost 5 bases and the V segment lost 0 bases, leaving 4 bases of the junction unmatched. The CDR3 length is 16 residues. Written as DNA, the CDR3 is TGTGCCAGCAGCTTAGCCCGGACTAGCGGTAACAATGAGCAGTTCTTC. Translated: CASSLARTSGNNEQFF.

The V and J genes are TRBV5-1 and TRBJ2-1; no clear D gene. In germline, CDR1 is SGHRS, CDR2 YFSETQ. The germline V and J ends were trimmed by 5 bases and 10 bases, with 13 bases remaining between them. The CDR3 length is 12 residues. The CDR3 region has the DNA TGCGCCAGCAGTCCCAACCGAATAGAGCAGTTCTTC. Translating it yields CASSPNRIEQFF.

The chain couples TRBV5-8 to TRBJ2-1; TRBD2 is a possible D gene (6 bases). CDR3 length equals 17 residues. V lost 3 bases to trimming and J lost 2 bases, with 18 bases between them. Germline V lookup: CDR1 SGHTS, CDR2 YDEGEE. The CDR3 reads CASSSFPSGGAYNEQFF. The CDR3 DNA sequence: TGTGCCAGCAGCTCTTTCCCCTCAGGAGGGGCCTACAATGAGCAGTTCTTC.

The chain couples TRBV11-2 to TRBJ2-3, with TRBD2 matching over 9 bases. The V and J ends lost 1 base and 0 bases, in that order; junction bases with no gene match: 5. The CDR3 runs 17 residues. The germline gives CDR1 SGHAT, CDR2 FQNNGV. The CDR3 loop reads CASSLAGLATSTDTQYF. CDR3 sequence (DNA): TGTGCCAGCAGCTTAGCAGGACTAGCGACTAGCACAGATACGCAGTATTTT.

This chain's CDR3 is CSVEDAGQGSSYEQYF. The CDR3 nucleotides are TGCAGCGTTGAAGATGCCGGGCAGGGGAGTTCCTACGAGCAGTACTTC. The chain carries TRBV29-1 and TRBJ2-7, with D possibly matching TRBD1 (6 bases). Trimming removed 0 bases at V and 1 base at J, with 16 bases between. The germline CDR1 and CDR2 sequences are SQVTM and ANQGSEA. The CDR3 is made up of 16 amino acids.

This clone occurred once. The rearrangement uses TRBV18 and TRBJ2-1; D gene unclear. Germline CDR1 is KGHSH and CDR2 is LQKENI. Trimming stripped 1 base from V and 8 bases from J, with 3 bases between. This CDR3 region has 11 residues. Here the CDR3 reads CASSPLDEQFF. CDR3 sequence (DNA): TGTGCCAGCTCACCACTGGATGAGCAGTTCTTC.

The chain is built from TRBV6-5 and TRBJ2-7, with unresolved D. CDR3 length: 15 residues. Per the germline V gene, CDR1 is MNHEY and CDR2 is SVGAGI. Deletions cut 0 bases from V and 7 bases from J, with 16 bases between. The DNA of the CDR3 is TGTGCCAGCAGTTACTCGGGCAGCCCTCTGGGAGAGCAGTACTTC. It translates to CASSYSGSPLGEQYF.

V gene TRBV5-4 combines with J gene TRBJ2-3; TRBD1 matches at 7 bases. The CDR3 contains 14 residues. With 3 bases clipped from V and 2 bases from J, the junction kept 3 bases outside the gene matches. The germline CDR1 and CDR2 sequences are SGHNT and YYREEE (reference sequence). The CDR3 DNA follows: TGTGCCAGCAGCTACGGGACAGCCACAGATACGCAGTATTTT. Encoded protein: CASSYGTATDTQYF.

This chain joins TRBV5-4 and TRBJ2-7, with TRBD2 identical over 9 bases. Looked up from germline, CDR1 is SGHNT and CDR2 is YYREEE (reference sequence). V trimming: 3 bases; J trimming: 3 bases; junction bases outside the gene matches: 13. The CDR3 contains 17 residues. CDR3 residues: CASSSKRGARPGYEQYF. Written as DNA, the CDR3 is TGTGCCAGCAGCTCAAAGCGGGGGGCCCGCCCGGGCTACGAGCAGTACTTC.

This clone was detected only once. The V call is TRBV7-2, the J call TRBJ1-1; D remains ambiguous. CDR3 size: 15 residues. The germline CDR1 and CDR2 sequences are SGHTA and FQGNSA. V was pared by 4 bases and J by 0 bases, with 12 bases between. CDR3 region: CASSSEGSLNTEAFF. The CDR3 DNA sequence: TGTGCCAGCAGCTCCGAAGGCAGCTTGAACACTGAAGCTTTCTTT.

The V gene is TRBV9, the J gene TRBJ2-1; TRBD1 agrees at 8 bases. The CDR3 loop spans 14 amino acids. From germline, CDR1 is SGDLS and CDR2 YYNGEE. V was pared by 0 bases and J by 12 bases, with 8 bases of the junction left unmatched. CDR3 in DNA: TGTGCCAGCAGCGTAGCAGGGGGCGGTCTGGGGCAGTTCTTC. Encoded protein: CASSVAGGGLGQFF.

This clone showed up just once. The chain employs TRBV13 and TRBJ2-5; D might be TRBD1 (6 bases). The germline gives CDR1 PRHDT, CDR2 FYEKMQ (reference sequence). Trimming took off 2 bases at V and 2 bases at J, with 12 bases between the two ends. The CDR3 extends over 15 amino acids. CDR3 nucleotide sequence: TGTGCCAGCAGCTTACTGGACAGCACACAAGAGACCCAGTACTTC. It translates to CASSLLDSTQETQYF.

The chain has TRBV19 and TRBJ1-2, with 7 bases aligning to TRBD1. This CDR3 region has 13 residues. The germline CDR1 and CDR2 sequences are LNHDA and SQIVND (reference sequence). V was clipped by 7 bases and J by 8 bases; unmatched bases: 10. CDR3 amino acids: CASNPTEGAGYTF. Written as DNA, the CDR3 is TGTGCCAGTAACCCGACCGAGGGGGCCGGCTACACCTTC.